Each of the 31 T cell receptor beta chains below was sequenced from the same sample in a study of blood T cell repertoires in COVID-19. Some clones are missing from TCRdb's copy, which holds only in-frame ones; the method was immunoSEQ multiplex PCR. The sample lists nearly 55,000 clones, roughly three quarters occurring once. What was sequenced was peripheral blood. Receptors originate from a human donor with active or convalescent COVID-19. The donor label of this sample is uncertain.

The V and J genes are TRBV2 and TRBJ1-3; TRBD1 matches at 8 bases. This CDR3 contains 14 residues. Germline V gives CDR1 SNHLY, CDR2 FYNNEI. The V segment lost 7 bases and the J segment 7 bases; nucleotides outside the gene matches: 9. The CDR3 loop is CASTPDRGGNTIYF. The CDR3 DNA follows: TGTGCCAGCACCCCCGACAGGGGTGGTAACACCATATATTTT.

This chain joins TRBV7-9 and TRBJ2-3; D is unresolved. The CDR3 totals 17 residues. Deletions cut 5 bases from V and 0 bases from J, with 18 bases between. In germline, CDR1 is SEHNR, CDR2 FQNEAQ (reference sequence). This chain's CDR3 is CASSPTPRYSSTDTQYF. The DNA for the CDR3 is TGTGCCAGCAGCCCTACCCCACGGTACTCTAGCACAGATACGCAGTATTTT.

The V and J genes are TRBV30 and TRBJ1-5, with D unclear. V lost 2 bases, J lost 1 base, and 12 bases lay in between. CDR1 and CDR2 (germline): GTSNPN, SVGIG (reference sequence). The CDR3 is 15 amino acids. CDR3 residues: CAWSTRGRSNQPQHF. CDR3 bases: TGTGCCTGGAGTACCCGGGGTAGGAGCAATCAGCCCCAGCATTTT.

The chain carries TRBV5-6 and TRBJ2-1, with TRBD2 matching 7 bases. J was trimmed by 9 bases and V by 1 base; bases with no gene match: 13. The germline V gene has CDR1 SGHDT and CDR2 YYEEEE. The CDR3 sequence is 16 residues long. The DNA for the CDR3 is TGTGCCAGCAGCTTGAGATCAACGACGGGAGGTGGTGAGCAGTTCTTC. Its protein product is CASSLRSTTGGGEQFF. Together with reference TRBV5-6 and TRBJ2-1, the CDR3 gives the full variable domain: DAGVTQSPTHLIKTRGQQVTLRCSPKSGHDTVSWYQQALGQGPQFIFQYYEEEERQRGNFPDRFSGHQFPNYSSELNVNALLLGDSALYLCASSLRSTTGGGEQFFGPGTRLTVL.

The chain couples TRBV7-2 to TRBJ2-5; 8 positions agree with TRBD2. The CDR3 totals 14 residues. The V gene's germline CDR1 is SGHTA and CDR2 FQGNSA. The V and J ends lost 2 bases and 5 bases, in that order; junction bases with no gene match: 4. CDR3 sequence: CASSLYRGGETQYF. The CDR3 DNA reads as TGTGCCAGCAGCTTATATCGGGGGGGGGAGACCCAGTACTTC.

The chain carries TRBV9 and TRBJ2-2; 11 bases are a match to TRBD2. The CDR3 sequence is 16 residues long. CDR1 is SGDLS, CDR2 YYNGEE, per germline. J lost 5 bases, V lost 7 bases, and 10 bases had no gene match. The CDR3 loop is CASELGTSGWTGELFF. For the CDR3, the DNA is TGTGCCAGCGAATTGGGGACTAGCGGCTGGACCGGGGAGCTGTTTTTT.

The chain couples TRBV7-2 to TRBJ2-7; TRBD1 agrees at 8 bases. Trimming removed 4 bases from V and 5 bases from J; junction bases left unmatched: 7. CDR1 is SGHTA, CDR2 FQGNSA, per germline. The CDR3 has 14 residues. The CDR3: CASSSGDRPNEQYF. The CDR3 DNA reads TGTGCCAGCAGCTCCGGGGACAGGCCCAACGAGCAGTACTTC. The full variable domain, with the rest looked up from reference TRBV7-2 and TRBJ2-7, is GAGVSQSPSNKVTEKGKDVELRCDPISGHTALYWYRQSLGQGLEFLIYFQGNSAPDKSGLPSDRFSAERTGGSVSTLTIQRTQQEDSAVYLCASSSGDRPNEQYFGPGTRLTVT.

This chain links TRBV10-1 with TRBJ1-1, with 10 bases identical to TRBD1. This CDR3 is 14 amino acids long. Germline V gene sequence: CDR1 WNHNN, CDR2 SYGVQD (reference sequence). Losses at the gene ends were 4 bases for V and 3 bases for J; bases not matched to a gene: 2. This chain's CDR3 is CASSGGQGDTEAFF. The CDR3 DNA reads TGCGCCAGCAGTGGAGGACAGGGGGACACTGAAGCTTTCTTT.

This clone was found once. For the CDR3, the DNA is TGTGCCAGCTCACCGCCACGGTACTCCTACGAGCAGTACTTC. This translates into CASSPPRYSYEQYF. V is TRBV18 and J is TRBJ2-7; D call uncertain. Germline values: CDR1 KGHSH, CDR2 LQKENI. The CDR3 contains 14 residues. Trimming shortened V by 3 bases and J by 0 bases, and 9 bases separated the two germline ends.

J is TRBJ1-4 and V is TRBV28, with 7 bases fitting TRBD1. CDR3 length: 14 residues. The V gene end was trimmed by 2 bases and the J gene end by 8 bases; junction bases not matched to a gene: 5. Germline loops: CDR1 MDHEN, CDR2 SYDVKM. In DNA form, the CDR3 reads TGTGCCAGCAGTTTAGGAGGGGGCTGGGAAAAACTGTTTTTT. This sequence encodes CASSLGGGWEKLFF.

CDR3 nucleotide sequence: TGTGCCAGCAGCTTAACGGACAGGGGGCAGGGCGGGGAGCTGTTTTTT. It encodes CASSLTDRGQGGELFF. This chain joins TRBV7-3 and TRBJ2-2; 11 nucleotides agree with TRBD1. V was clipped by 0 bases and J by 7 bases; unmatched bases: 4. Germline V gene sequence: CDR1 SGHTA, CDR2 FQGTGA. The CDR3 runs to 16 residues.

The chain couples TRBV27 to TRBJ1-4; D is possibly TRBD1 (5 bases). The CDR3 is made up of 13 amino acids. The germline V gene encodes CDR1 MNHEY and CDR2 SMNVEV (reference sequence). With 11 bases removed from V and 5 bases from J, the gap between germline ends came to 15 bases. For the CDR3, the DNA is TGTGCCCCGGACGGGGGGTCAAATGAAAAACTGTTTTTT. Translating gives CAPDGGSNEKLFF. Full variable domain (remainder filled in from reference TRBV27 and TRBJ1-4): EAQVTQNPRYLITVTGKKLTVTCSQNMNHEYMSWYRQDPGLGLRQIYYSMNVEVTDKGDVPEGYKVSRKEKRNFPLILESPSPNQTSLYFCAPDGGSNEKLFFGSGTQLSVL.

This chain uses TRBV29-1 with TRBJ1-1; possible D gene TRBD1, 5 bases. Trimming cost V 7 bases and J 6 bases, with 21 bases left between them. The germline gives CDR1 SQVTM, CDR2 ANQGSEA. The CDR3 is 14 amino acids. The CDR3 loop is CSACPQEWMAEAFF. The CDR3 DNA follows: TGCAGCGCTTGTCCACAGGAGTGGATGGCTGAAGCTTTCTTT. Complete variable domain (other parts from reference TRBV29-1 and TRBJ1-1): SAVISQKPSRDICQRGTSLTIQCQVDSQVTMMFWYRQQPGQSLTLIATANQGSEATYESGFVIDKFPISRPNLTFSTLTVSNMSPEDSSIYLCSACPQEWMAEAFFGQGTRLTVV.

This clone was recorded a few times. The chain employs TRBV7-2 and TRBJ2-5; D is perhaps TRBD2 (6 bases). V lost 2 bases and J 7 bases, leaving 8 bases between the germline ends. The CDR3 loop spans 12 amino acids. The germline CDR1 and CDR2 sequences are SGHTA and FQGNSA. CDR3 sequence (DNA): TGTGCCAGCAGCTTACTGGGGGGGACCCAGTACTTC. As protein: CASSLLGGTQYF.

V and J are TRBV15 and TRBJ2-7; 7 bases align to TRBD2. Germline V gene sequence: CDR1 LNHNV, CDR2 YYDKDF (reference sequence). The trim removed 1 base at V and 0 bases at J, leaving 3 bases unmatched. The CDR3 extends over 15 amino acids. The CDR3 region has the DNA TGTGCCACCAGCAGAGGGGGCGGGGGCTCCTACGAGCAGTACTTC. Translated: CATSRGGGGSYEQYF. Together with reference TRBV15 and TRBJ2-7, the CDR3 gives the full variable domain: DAMVIQNPRYQVTQFGKPVTLSCSQTLNHNVMYWYQQKSSQAPKLLFHYYDKDFNNEADTPDNFQSRRPNTSFCFLDIRSPGLGDTAMYLCATSRGGGGSYEQYFGPGTRLTVT.

The V call is TRBV28, the J call TRBJ1-1; 9 positions match TRBD1. The V segment lost 5 bases and the J segment 9 bases; nucleotides outside the gene matches: 16. The CDR3 is 16 amino acids. CDR1 is MDHEN and CDR2 is SYDVKM in the germline V gene. The CDR3 sequence is CASSTHSGQGILQAFF. DNA of the CDR3: TGTGCCAGCAGTACCCACTCCGGACAGGGGATATTGCAAGCTTTCTTT.

This clone was recorded once. V and J are TRBV4-3 and TRBJ1-3; possible D gene TRBD1, 6 bases. CDR3 length equals 15 residues. Germline CDR1 LGHNA, CDR2 YSLEER. Trimming pared 3 bases from V and 4 bases from J, leaving 13 bases between. This CDR3 reads CASSHGTDRGNTIYF. CDR3 DNA sequence: TGCGCCAGCAGCCATGGGACCGACAGGGGAAACACCATATATTTT.

This chain connects TRBV3-1 (or the pseudogene TRBV3-2) to TRBJ2-7; D may be TRBD1 (6 bases). The length of the CDR3 is 14 residues. CDR1 is LGHDT and CDR2 is YNNKEL in the germline V gene (reference sequence). Trimming shortened V by 1 base and J by 7 bases, and 14 bases separated the two germline ends. The CDR3 DNA follows: TGTGCCAGCAGCCAAGTCTTGGGGGCGGTTGAGCAGTACTTC. Its protein is CASSQVLGAVEQYF.

The chain uses TRBV3-1 (or the pseudogene TRBV3-2) and TRBJ2-3; 10 bases line up with TRBD2. V shed 4 bases, J shed 1 base, and the junction held 5 bases outside the gene matches. Germline V gene sequence: CDR1 LGHDT, CDR2 YNNKEL (reference sequence). The CDR3 spans 16 residues. The CDR3 DNA reads as TGTGCCAGCAGCCTCACCGGGACTAGCGGCACAGATACGCAGTATTTT. Its protein product is CASSLTGTSGTDTQYF.

This clone was observed once. The chain couples TRBV5-6 to TRBJ2-5; 7 bases are a match to TRBD2. The CDR3 sequence is 14 residues long. The germline V gene encodes CDR1 SGHDT and CDR2 YYEEEE. The V gene end was trimmed by 4 bases and the J gene end by 5 bases; junction bases not matched to a gene: 8. For the CDR3, the DNA is TGTGCCAGCAGCCCCCGGACGCGGGGGGAGACCCAGTACTTC. Translation: CASSPRTRGETQYF.

The sample holds a few counts of this clone. V and J are TRBV28 and TRBJ1-1; 8 bases agree with TRBD1. Germline V CDR1 and CDR2: MDHEN, SYDVKM. Germline trimming cut 6 bases from V and 6 bases from J; bases unmatched to any gene: 9. CDR3 length: 14 amino acids. The CDR3 loop reads CASRAPGQEAEAFF. The CDR3 region has the DNA TGTGCCAGCAGGGCCCCGGGACAGGAGGCTGAAGCTTTCTTT.

The rearrangement links TRBV3-1 (or the pseudogene TRBV3-2) to TRBJ2-1; 15 bases are a match to TRBD2. The germline gives CDR1 LGHDT, CDR2 YNNKEL (reference sequence). CDR3 size: 17 residues. V lost 3 bases and J lost 8; bases outside the gene matches: 8. Here the CDR3 reads CASSHRRTSGRGDEQFF. The CDR3 nucleotides are TGTGCCAGCAGCCACCGTCGGACTAGCGGGAGGGGTGATGAGCAGTTCTTC.

The gene calls are TRBV28 and TRBJ2-7; 9 nucleotides align to TRBD1. Germline V CDR1 and CDR2: MDHEN, SYDVKM. Losses at the gene ends were 3 bases for V and 4 bases for J; bases not matched to a gene: 4. The CDR3 extends over 14 amino acids. The CDR3 loop is CASSLGTGYYEQYF. The CDR3 DNA reads as TGTGCCAGCAGTTTGGGGACAGGGTATTACGAGCAGTACTTC. Based on the CDR3 plus reference TRBV28 and TRBJ2-7, the full variable domain is DVKVTQSSRYLVKRTGEKVFLECVQDMDHENMFWYRQDPGLGLRLIYFSYDVKMKEKGDIPEGYSVSREKKERFSLILESASTNQTSMYLCASSLGTGYYEQYFGPGTRLTVT.

This clone has just one count. CDR3 protein: CASSVISNNEQFF. CDR3 DNA sequence: TGTGCCAGCAGCGTTATTAGTAACAATGAGCAGTTCTTC. The chain has TRBV9 and TRBJ2-1; no firm D call. V lost 2 bases to trimming and J lost 5 bases, with 8 bases between them. Germline CDR1 and CDR2: SGDLS and YYNGEE. The CDR3 covers 13 residues.

This chain links TRBV6-5 with TRBJ2-1; 11 bases align to TRBD2. Looked up from germline, CDR1 is MNHEY and CDR2 is SVGAGI. The CDR3 is 14 amino acids. V lost 8 bases and J lost 2; bases outside the gene matches: 2. The DNA for the CDR3 is TGTGCCAGCTTAGCGGGAGGGCCCTACAATGAGCAGTTCTTC. It specifies CASLAGGPYNEQFF.

The CDR3 nucleotides read TGTGCCAGCAGCCCTGGACTCCCCAACGAGCAGTACTTC. Protein sequence: CASSPGLPNEQYF. The genes are TRBV5-6 and TRBJ2-7, with D possibly being TRBD2 (5 bases). The CDR3 is 13 amino acids. V was cut by 4 bases and J by 5 bases, with 13 bases left in between. Per germline, CDR1 SGHDT and CDR2 YYEEEE.

The chain recombines TRBV21-1 with TRBJ1-4; the D call in the table, TRBD1, was not verified against the DNA. TRBV21-1 is designated a pseudogene. CDR3 length equals 18 residues. The CDR3 region is CASKPETGKGATNEKLFF. CDR3 DNA: TGTGCCAGCAAACCTGAGACAGGAAAAGGGGCAACTAATGAAAAACTGTTTTTT.

The gene calls are TRBV19 and TRBJ2-2; 7 bases map to TRBD1. The trim removed 6 bases at V and 3 bases at J, leaving 7 bases unmatched. Germline V gene sequence: CDR1 LNHDA, CDR2 SQIVND (reference sequence). This CDR3 has 15 residues. CDR3 amino acids: CASSPTGIDTGELFF. CDR3 nucleotide sequence: TGTGCCAGTAGCCCGACAGGGATCGACACCGGGGAGCTGTTTTTT.

The J gene is TRBJ2-1, the V gene TRBV14; TRBD2 agrees at 7 bases. The CDR3 covers 15 residues. V lost 0 bases and J lost 13; bases outside the gene matches: 12. Germline-derived CDR1 and CDR2 are SGHDN and FVKESK. The CDR3 protein is CASSQEWTSLAVQFF. The CDR3 DNA reads TGTGCCAGCAGCCAAGAGTGGACTAGTTTGGCAGTCCAGTTCTTC.

The V and J genes are TRBV10-2 and TRBJ1-6; 10 bases agree with TRBD1. V shed 4 bases and J 0 bases; nucleotides not matched to a gene: 6. The CDR3 is 18 residues long. CDR1 and CDR2 (germline): WSHSY, SAAADI. CDR3: CASSGPGQGSSYNSPLHF. The CDR3, as DNA: TGCGCCAGCAGTGGGCCGGGACAGGGGAGCTCCTATAATTCACCCCTCCACTTT.

The chain's CDR3 is CAISDPTSGRARNEQFF. The CDR3 DNA follows: TGTGCCATCAGTGACCCGACTAGCGGGAGGGCCCGGAATGAGCAGTTCTTC. This chain links TRBV10-3 with TRBJ2-1; TRBD2 matches 14 bases. After removal of 3 bases from V and 7 bases from J, the junction contained 8 bases not matched to a gene. The CDR3 sequence is 17 residues long. From germline, CDR1 is ENHRY and CDR2 SYGVKD.